One and the same sample provided the 20 T cell receptor beta chains below, sequenced in a study of response to subunit inactivated influenza vaccine. MiXCR, applied by TCRdb to the RT-PCR reads, yields one record per CDR3 protein. The data contain about 530,000 distinct CDR3 sequences, roughly 13% of them singletons. This specimen was PBMCs from blood, taken about 40 days after vaccination. The receptors here all came from a man aged 50-60 years who received an inactivated influenza vaccine.

This chain connects TRBV20-1 to TRBJ1-2; TRBD1 aligns across 7 bases. V lost 7 bases, J lost 1 base, and 3 bases stayed unmatched. CDR3 size: 12 residues. Germline values: CDR1 DFQATT, CDR2 SNEGSKA (reference sequence). The CDR3 nucleotides read TGCAGTGGACAGGGCAGTAACTATGGCTACACCTTC. Translated, it gives CSGQGSNYGYTF.

In this sample, this clonotype turned up many times. This chain connects TRBV12-3 or TRBV12-4 to TRBJ2-1; 8 nucleotides match TRBD1. J gave up 12 bases and V 5 bases, and 3 bases lay outside the gene matches. This CDR3 has 11 residues. The CDR3 nucleotides are TGTGCCAGCAGTCAAGACAGGGGGCAGTTCTTC. This codes for CASSQDRGQFF.

The J gene is TRBJ2-6, the V gene TRBV21-1; the table's D call TRBD2 went unverified against the DNA. TRBV21-1 is marked as a pseudogene. The CDR3 loop spans 18 amino acids. The CDR3 loop reads CASSRTGVRGYGANVLTF. CDR3 bases: TGTGCCAGCAGCCGTACGGGTGTCAGAGGGTATGGGGCCAACGTCCTGACTTTC.

This clonotype was seen only a few times. Relative to the germline gene, one junction end is altered; a read error may explain this. The chain uses TRBV29-1 and TRBJ1-1; D is possibly TRBD1 (6 bases). Germline CDR1 and CDR2: SQVTM and ANQGSEA. The CDR3 sequence is 11 residues long. Here the CDR3 reads CSVAPEKGHNF. The CDR3 DNA sequence: TGCAGCGTTGCCCCTGAAAAGGGACACAACTTT.

This clonotype showed up many times. The V and J genes are TRBV6-1 and TRBJ1-4, with 8 bases matching TRBD1. Germline-derived CDR1 and CDR2 are MNHNS and SASEGT. The CDR3 has 14 residues. V was clipped by 9 bases and J by 3 bases; unmatched bases: 6. Written as DNA, the CDR3 is TGTGCCAGTTACACGGGACAGGCTAATGAAAAACTGTTTTTT. It is translated as CASYTGQANEKLFF.

This clonotype was observed a handful of times. This sequence joins TRBV15 and TRBJ1-3; D is ambiguous. This CDR3 comprises 15 residues. V was shortened by 0 bases and J by 0 bases, with 6 bases between the two germline ends. Germline V gene data show CDR1 as LNHNV and CDR2 as YYDKDF (reference sequence). Here the CDR3 DNA reads TGTGCCACCAGCAGAGATAACTTCTCTGGAAACACCATATATTTT. Its translation is CATSRDNFSGNTIYF.

The DNA of the CDR3 is TGTGCCAGCAGTGCCCCACTAGCGGGATACGACGAGCAGTACTTC. Protein: CASSAPLAGYDEQYF. The rearrangement links TRBV2 to TRBJ2-7; 10 positions match TRBD2. The CDR3 covers 15 residues. Germline V gene data show CDR1 as SNHLY and CDR2 as FYNNEI. V gave up 4 bases and J gave up 5 bases; unmatched junction bases: 8. Drawing the rest from reference TRBV2 and TRBJ2-7, the complete variable domain is EPEVTQTPSHQVTQMGQEVILRCVPISNHLYFYWYRQILGQKVEFLVSFYNNEISEKSEIFDDQFSVERPDGSNFTLKIRSTKLEDSAMYFCASSAPLAGYDEQYFGPGTRLTVT.

The chain combines TRBV4-1 with TRBJ2-3; D is possibly TRBD2 (6 bases). There are 16 residues in the CDR3. Germline CDR1 is MGHRA and CDR2 is YSYEKL. Between the trimmed V and J ends, which lost 4 bases and 6 bases, there was a span of 20 bases. The CDR3 DNA reads as TGCGCCAGCAGCCTTGGAGGGGAATTAGGTTTGGATACGCAGTATTTT. Translating it yields CASSLGGELGLDTQYF.

This clonotype showed up many times. The chain recombines TRBV20-1 with TRBJ1-2; 8 bases fit TRBD1. Trimming took 7 bases from V and 8 from J; bases not matched to a gene: 6. This CDR3 has 11 amino acids. Germline assignment: CDR1 DFQATT and CDR2 SNEGSKA (reference sequence). This CDR3 reads CSVQGVGGYTF. In nucleotides, the CDR3 is TGCAGTGTACAGGGGGTGGGCGGCTACACCTTC.

In its sample, this clonotype was seen a few times. This sequence joins TRBV20-1 and TRBJ2-7; 12 bases map to TRBD2. CDR1 and CDR2 (germline): DFQATT, SNEGSKA (reference sequence). The CDR3 length is 16 residues. V lost 2 bases, J lost 3 bases, and 8 bases stayed unmatched. The CDR3 nucleotides are TGCAGTGCTAGAAAACCAGGACTAGCGGGGTACTACGAGCAGTACTTC. Residues: CSARKPGLAGYYEQYF.

This clonotype was seen a handful of times. The V and J genes are TRBV6-1 and TRBJ2-1; D remains unclear. CDR1 MNHNS and CDR2 SASEGT come from the germline V gene. V was clipped by 1 base and J by 9 bases, with 10 bases between them. CDR3 length equals 13 residues. The CDR3 bases are TGTGCCAGCAGTGAAGTTTGGTTCAGTGAGCAGTTCTTC. Translated, it gives CASSEVWFSEQFF.

This clonotype was seen many times. The chain couples TRBV9 to TRBJ1-1, with D hard to call. Germline V gene sequence: CDR1 SGDLS, CDR2 YYNGEE. Trimming removed 0 bases at V and 5 bases at J, with 8 bases between. This CDR3 is 13 amino acids long. The chain's CDR3 is CASSVVPRTEAFF. CDR3 nucleotides: TGTGCCAGCAGCGTAGTCCCCCGGACTGAAGCTTTCTTT. The full variable domain, with the rest looked up from reference TRBV9 and TRBJ1-1, is DSGVTQTPKHLITATGQRVTLRCSPRSGDLSVYWYQQSLDQGLQFLIQYYNGEERAKGNILERFSAQQFPDLHSELNLSSLELGDSALYFCASSVVPRTEAFFGQGTRLTVV.

This clonotype was seen more than once but under ten times. The J gene is TRBJ2-1, the V gene TRBV7-8; 11 nucleotides align to TRBD2. Germline loops: CDR1 SGHVS, CDR2 FQNEAQ. V was pared by 5 bases and J by 9 bases, with 6 bases of the junction left unmatched. This CDR3 spans 14 amino acids. The CDR3 DNA reads as TGTGCCAGCAGCCCGACTAGCGGGGTCGGTGAGCAGTTCTTC. As protein: CASSPTSGVGEQFF.

This clonotype was detected only a few times. This chain connects TRBV12-3 or TRBV12-4 to TRBJ1-2; D not certain. V lost 4 bases to trimming and J lost 4 bases, with 10 bases between them. This CDR3 region has 13 residues. The CDR3 bases are TGTGCCAGCAGTTCTGCATCCCTCTATGGCTACACCTTC. It translates to CASSSASLYGYTF.

The chain recombines TRBV12-3 or TRBV12-4 with TRBJ1-1; D not certain. The CDR3 length is 11 residues. V was pared by 3 bases and J by 5 bases, with 4 bases between. The CDR3 loop reads CASSFATEAFF. As DNA, the CDR3 is TGTGCCAGCAGTTTCGCGACTGAAGCTTTCTTT.

This clonotype was seen more than once but under ten times. The V gene is TRBV20-1, the J gene TRBJ2-3; TRBD1 or TRBD2 may be the D gene (6 bases each). The CDR3 sequence is 15 residues long. Per the germline V gene, CDR1 is DFQATT and CDR2 is SNEGSKA (reference sequence). The V and J ends lost 1 base and 2 bases respectively, with 13 bases between them. The CDR3 coding sequence is TGCAGTGCTAGAGGACGGAGGGGGAACACAGATACGCAGTATTTT. The encoded protein is CSARGRRGNTDTQYF.

The CDR3, as DNA: TGTGCCAGCAGCCAAGAATATGGGATCGTAGAGACCCAGTACTTC. This sequence encodes CASSQEYGIVETQYF. The chain links TRBV4-2 to TRBJ2-5; D not resolved. Trimming pared 0 bases from V and 4 bases from J, leaving 12 bases between. The CDR3 contains 15 residues. Germline V gene sequence: CDR1 LGHNA, CDR2 YNFKEQ.

This clonotype was observed at least ten times. The CDR3 coding sequence is TGTGCCAGCAGTTTGGCGACCTCCTACAATGAGCAGTTCTTC. It is translated as CASSLATSYNEQFF. The V call is TRBV28, the J call TRBJ2-1; D gene ambiguous. Trimming took off 3 bases at V and 0 bases at J, with 6 bases between the two ends. The CDR3 covers 14 residues. CDR1 is MDHEN and CDR2 is SYDVKM in the germline V gene.

The chain uses TRBV30 and TRBJ2-7; D remains unclear. CDR1 is GTSNPN, CDR2 SVGIG, per germline (reference sequence). The V end lost 1 base, the J end lost 5 bases, and 9 bases lay between the germline ends. CDR3 length: 12 amino acids. The CDR3 here is CAWSEGIDEQYF. CDR3 bases: TGTGCCTGGAGTGAAGGGATCGACGAGCAGTACTTC.

The rearrangement joins TRBV5-1 to TRBJ1-1; D unclear. V shed 0 bases and J shed 6 bases, with 12 bases lying between them. CDR1 is SGHRS and CDR2 is YFSETQ in the germline V gene. This CDR3 spans 14 amino acids. CDR3 sequence (DNA): TGCGCCAGCAGCTTGGAAATCCGCACCGCTGAAGCTTTCTTT. Protein product: CASSLEIRTAEAFF.